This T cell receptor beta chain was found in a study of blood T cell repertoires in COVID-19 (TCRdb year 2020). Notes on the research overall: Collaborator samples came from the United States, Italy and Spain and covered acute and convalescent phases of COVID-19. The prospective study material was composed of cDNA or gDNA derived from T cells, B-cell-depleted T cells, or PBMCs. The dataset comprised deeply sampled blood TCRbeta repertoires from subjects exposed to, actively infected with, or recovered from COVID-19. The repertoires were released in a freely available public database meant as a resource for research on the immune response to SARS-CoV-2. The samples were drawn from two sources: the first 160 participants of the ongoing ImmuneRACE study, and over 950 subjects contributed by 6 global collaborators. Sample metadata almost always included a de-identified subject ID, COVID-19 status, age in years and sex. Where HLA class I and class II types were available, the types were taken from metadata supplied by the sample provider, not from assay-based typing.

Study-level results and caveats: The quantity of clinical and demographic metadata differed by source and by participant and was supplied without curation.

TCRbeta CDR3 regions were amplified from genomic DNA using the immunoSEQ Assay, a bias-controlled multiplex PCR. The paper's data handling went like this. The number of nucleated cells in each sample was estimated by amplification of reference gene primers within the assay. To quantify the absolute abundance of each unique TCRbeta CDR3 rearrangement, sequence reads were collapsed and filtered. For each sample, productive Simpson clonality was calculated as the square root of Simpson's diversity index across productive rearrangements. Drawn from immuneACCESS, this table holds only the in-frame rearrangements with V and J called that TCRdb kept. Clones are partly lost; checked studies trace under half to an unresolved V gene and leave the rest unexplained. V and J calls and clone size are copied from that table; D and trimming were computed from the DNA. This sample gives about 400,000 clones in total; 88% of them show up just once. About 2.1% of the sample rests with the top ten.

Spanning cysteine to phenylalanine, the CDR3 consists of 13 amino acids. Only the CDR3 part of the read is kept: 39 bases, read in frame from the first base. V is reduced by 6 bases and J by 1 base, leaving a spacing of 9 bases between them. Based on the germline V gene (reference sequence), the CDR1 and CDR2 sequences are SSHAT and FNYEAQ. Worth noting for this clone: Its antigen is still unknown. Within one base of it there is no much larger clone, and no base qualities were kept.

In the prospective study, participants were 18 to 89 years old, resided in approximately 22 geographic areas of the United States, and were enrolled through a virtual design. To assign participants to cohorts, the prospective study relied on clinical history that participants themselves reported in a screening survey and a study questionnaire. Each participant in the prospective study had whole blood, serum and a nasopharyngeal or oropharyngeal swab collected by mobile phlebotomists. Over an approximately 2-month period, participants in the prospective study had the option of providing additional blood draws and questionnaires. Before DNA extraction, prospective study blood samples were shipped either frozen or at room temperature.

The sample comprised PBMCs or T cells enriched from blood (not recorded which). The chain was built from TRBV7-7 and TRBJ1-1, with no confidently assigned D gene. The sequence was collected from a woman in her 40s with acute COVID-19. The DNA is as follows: TGTGCCAGCAGTGAACACACGAACACTGAAGCTTTCTTT. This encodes CASSEHTNTEAFF.